This paragraph reports one TCR beta chain. The repertoire was sequenced with immunoSEQ multiplex PCR; TCRdb's copy has only in-frame clones and lacks some. Of about 220,000 clones listed, about four fifths are singletons. Everyone who took part was about 18 to 89 years old, and they came from 20 to 25 US areas. This CDR3 has 17 residues. J was trimmed by 2 bases and V by 2 bases; bases with no gene match: 9. The V gene's germline CDR1 is SGDLS and CDR2 YYNGEE. These data originate in a study of blood T cell repertoires in COVID-19. In the study overall: PBMCs, B-cell-depleted T cells, or T cells provided the cDNA or gDNA that made up the material.

Material for sequencing was PBMCs or T cells enriched from blood (not recorded which). The sequence was obtained from a woman in her fifties or sixties who had been exposed to COVID-19. This chain uses TRBV9 with TRBJ1-3; 8 bases are shared with TRBD1. CDR3 loop: CASSVYPGQATGNTIYF. The DNA for the CDR3 is TGTGCCAGCAGCGTCTACCCGGGACAGGCGACTGGAAACACCATATATTTT. The full variable domain, in which reference TRBV9 and TRBJ1-3 provide the parts outside the CDR3, is DSGVTQTPKHLITATGQRVTLRCSPRSGDLSVYWYQQSLDQGLQFLIQYYNGEERAKGNILERFSAQQFPDLHSELNLSSLELGDSALYFCASSVYPGQATGNTIYFGEGSWLTVV.